These 2 T cell receptor beta chains were all obtained from the same sample, sequenced in a study of molecular identifiers for immune sequencing clone quantification. TCRdb re-derived calls from the PCR reads in MiXCR, one entry per CDR3 protein. The sample includes around 65,000 distinct CDR3 sequences, 15% to 20% seen only once; the top ten take 1.4% to 1.5%. The material sequenced was naive CD8+ T cells from blood, with Jurkat cell RNA spiked in. Subset denoted: FACS-sorted CD8+CD4-CCR7+CD45RA+ naive T cells. The source of these receptors is a human donor in good health. Some libraries in this study had Jurkat cell RNA spiked in.

There are a few counts of this clonotype. This sequence joins TRBV5-1 and TRBJ2-5; TRBD1 agrees at 7 bases. The CDR3 runs 13 residues. CDR1 is SGHRS and CDR2 is YFSETQ in the germline V gene. With 6 bases clipped from V and 4 bases from J, the junction kept 6 bases outside the gene matches. The CDR3 coding sequence is TGCGCCAGCACCGCATGGACAGGAGAGACCCAGTACTTC. Translated: CASTAWTGETQYF.

This clonotype was recorded a few times. V and J are TRBV20-1 and TRBJ2-1; D unresolved. V gave up 2 bases and J gave up 0 bases, with 8 bases separating them. The V gene's germline CDR1 is DFQATT and CDR2 SNEGSKA (reference sequence). The CDR3 extends over 14 amino acids. The CDR3: CSARRPDSYNEQFF. CDR3 coding DNA: TGCAGTGCTAGAAGACCCGACTCCTACAATGAGCAGTTCTTC.